Below are 22 T cell receptor beta chains sequenced from a single sample in a study of cytomegalovirus exposure and HLA in healthy donors. PCR involved 60 Vbeta and 13 Jbeta primers. Assay: immunoSEQ multiplex PCR; the TCRdb copy retains only in-frame clones and omits some. This table holds roughly 120,000 clones, over 60% found once. Source material: PBMCs. The receptors stem from a human donor in good health.

This rearrangement joins TRBV28 to TRBJ2-5; weak D call: TRBD2 (5 bases). The V end lost 7 bases, the J end lost 1 base, and 10 bases lay between the germline ends. CDR1 is MDHEN, CDR2 SYDVKM, per germline. This CDR3 has 13 residues. In DNA form, the CDR3 reads TGTGCCAGCAAGGGAGTAAGCCAAGAGACCCAGTACTTC. It yields the protein CASKGVSQETQYF.

The rearrangement joins TRBV19 to TRBJ1-1; 9 bases agree with TRBD1. Trimming at V came to 9 bases and at J to 8 bases, leaving 7 bases not matched to a gene. CDR1 LNHDA and CDR2 SQIVND come from the germline V gene (reference sequence). The CDR3 has 12 residues. CDR3 region: CASHETGGEAFF. The CDR3 DNA reads TGTGCCAGCCACGAAACAGGGGGCGAAGCTTTCTTT.

The chain carries TRBV5-6 and TRBJ2-3; tentative D call: TRBD1 (5 bases). Germline values: CDR1 SGHDT, CDR2 YYEEEE. This CDR3 region has 15 residues. V gave up 2 bases and J gave up 3 bases, with 13 bases separating them. The CDR3 nucleotides read TGTGCCAGCAGCTTCCAGGGCGGCGGAACAGATACGCAGTATTTT. This sequence encodes CASSFQGGGTDTQYF.

This sequence joins TRBV7-9 and TRBJ2-7, with 16 bases identical to TRBD2. The CDR3 consists of 18 residues. V lost 5 bases and J lost 3; bases outside the gene matches: 10. The germline V gene encodes CDR1 SEHNR and CDR2 FQNEAQ (reference sequence). The CDR3 is CASSQVGTSGRADYEQYF. CDR3 bases: TGTGCCAGCAGCCAGGTAGGGACTAGCGGGAGGGCCGACTACGAGCAGTACTTC.

This clone turned up a few times. The V call is TRBV7-9, the J call TRBJ1-1; weak D call: TRBD1 (6 bases). CDR1 is SEHNR and CDR2 is FQNEAQ in the germline V gene (reference sequence). The CDR3 spans 14 residues. The V end lost 5 bases, the J end lost 3 bases, and 13 bases lay between the germline ends. The CDR3 region is CASSLDRYYTEAFF. Written as DNA, the CDR3 is TGTGCCAGCAGCCTCGACAGGTATTACACTGAAGCTTTCTTT.

J is TRBJ1-5 and V is TRBV27, with D possibly being TRBD1 (6 bases). Germline V gene data show CDR1 as MNHEY and CDR2 as SMNVEV (reference sequence). V was trimmed by 0 bases and J by 9 bases, leaving 12 bases between them. The CDR3 is made up of 14 amino acids. CDR3 in DNA: TGTGCCAGCAGTTTATCGACAGGCCTCACGCCCCAGCATTTT. Encoded protein: CASSLSTGLTPQHF.

J is TRBJ2-7 and V is TRBV7-8; D may be TRBD1 (6 bases). The CDR3 covers 14 residues. CDR1 is SGHVS, CDR2 FQNEAQ, per germline. With 1 base removed from V and 6 bases from J, the gap between germline ends came to 13 bases. CDR3 nucleotides: TGTGCCAGCAGCTTAGGTCTGGGGGCGGGCGAGCAGTACTTC. It is translated as CASSLGLGAGEQYF.

The V call is TRBV5-1, the J call TRBJ2-7, with 13 nucleotides matching TRBD2. The CDR3 is made up of 15 amino acids. Unmatched junction bases numbered 4, after V lost 4 bases and J lost 3 bases. Germline V gives CDR1 SGHRS, CDR2 YFSETQ. The CDR3 region has the DNA TGCGCCAGCAGCGACGGACTAGCGGGAGACTACGAGCAGTACTTC. Its protein is CASSDGLAGDYEQYF.

The V and J genes are TRBV2 and TRBJ1-4; D might be TRBD1 (6 bases). The length of the CDR3 is 15 residues. V lost 5 bases and J 8 bases, leaving 18 bases between the germline ends. Per germline, CDR1 SNHLY and CDR2 FYNNEI. DNA for the CDR3: TGTGCCAGCAGTACGTACGTAGGGGGACGAGAAAAACTGTTTTTT. Its translation is CASSTYVGGREKLFF.

This chain links TRBV27 with TRBJ2-3, with 10 bases fitting TRBD2. Trimming took 8 bases from V and 1 from J; bases not matched to a gene: 6. From germline, CDR1 is MNHEY and CDR2 SMNVEV (reference sequence). This CDR3 is 15 amino acids long. This CDR3 is CASCPSGSGTDTQYF. The CDR3, as DNA: TGTGCCAGCTGCCCTAGCGGGAGTGGCACAGATACGCAGTATTTT.

The J gene is TRBJ1-2, the V gene TRBV5-4; 10 nucleotides match TRBD1. The junction had 14 bases not matched to a gene; V was cut back by 5 bases and J by 4 bases. Germline V gives CDR1 SGHNT, CDR2 YYREEE (reference sequence). This CDR3 is built from 17 residues. The DNA of the CDR3 is TGTGCCAGCAGACCCCTGGACGGGACAGGGGACCGCTATGGCTACACCTTC. Translation gives CASRPLDGTGDRYGYTF.

CDR3: CASSQGAASNQPQHF. For the CDR3, the DNA is TGCGCCAGCAGCCAAGGGGCAGCTAGCAATCAGCCCCAGCATTTT. The chain uses TRBV4-1 and TRBJ1-5; D call uncertain. The ends were cut back, 1 base at V and 0 bases at J, with 7 bases in the middle. This CDR3 is 15 amino acids long. The V gene's germline CDR1 is MGHRA and CDR2 YSYEKL.

V usage is TRBV19 and J usage is TRBJ2-1; 9 positions agree with TRBD1. J gave up 9 bases and V 7 bases, and 10 bases lay outside the gene matches. CDR3 length: 14 amino acids. The germline V gene encodes CDR1 LNHDA and CDR2 SQIVND (reference sequence). In DNA form, the CDR3 reads TGTGCCAGTACCCCGACCGGGACAGGGAGTGAGCAGTTCTTC. It codes for CASTPTGTGSEQFF.

This chain uses TRBV5-6 with TRBJ1-6, with TRBD1 matching 8 bases. The germline V gene encodes CDR1 SGHDT and CDR2 YYEEEE. The CDR3 runs to 11 residues. The CDR3 DNA is TGTGGGACAGGGAGTTGCTCACCCCTCCACTTT. Protein: CGTGSCSPLHF.

The chain is built from TRBV2 and TRBJ1-2; a weak D match, TRBD1 (6 bases). Germline values: CDR1 SNHLY, CDR2 FYNNEI. V dropped 5 bases and J dropped 1 base, with 8 bases sitting between them. The CDR3 totals 13 residues. CDR3 protein: CASSPGVNYGYTF. CDR3 in DNA: TGTGCCAGCAGTCCAGGGGTTAACTATGGCTACACCTTC.

This clone was picked up a small number of times. The chain combines TRBV28 with TRBJ2-3; D unclear. There are 16 residues in the CDR3. CDR1 is MDHEN, CDR2 SYDVKM, per germline. The ends were cut back, 10 bases at V and 2 bases at J, with 22 bases in the middle. The CDR3 protein is CAITALPNRVTDTQYF. The CDR3 nucleotides read TGTGCCATCACAGCCCTGCCCAACCGAGTCACAGATACGCAGTATTTT.

The chain combines TRBV2 with TRBJ2-7, with TRBD1 identical over 8 bases. Trimming took 7 bases from V and 2 from J; bases not matched to a gene: 7. The CDR3 extends over 14 amino acids. Germline values: CDR1 SNHLY, CDR2 FYNNEI. The CDR3 DNA follows: TGTGCCAGCATAAAGGGGACAGGACCCTACGAGCAGTACTTC. Translated: CASIKGTGPYEQYF.

The chain links TRBV5-6 to TRBJ2-1; 14 nucleotides match TRBD2. V lost 2 bases and J lost 4; bases outside the gene matches: 8. This CDR3 is 18 amino acids long. Germline CDR1 is SGHDT and CDR2 is YYEEEE. The CDR3 reads CASSLPGLAGVGYNEQFF. The DNA of the CDR3 is TGTGCCAGCAGCTTACCGGGACTAGCGGGAGTCGGGTACAATGAGCAGTTCTTC.

The J gene is TRBJ2-6, the V gene TRBV5-4, with D possibly matching TRBD2 (6 bases). This CDR3 has 15 residues. CDR1 SGHNT and CDR2 YYREEE come from the germline V gene (reference sequence). V lost 4 bases and J 3 bases, leaving 11 bases between the germline ends. CDR3 coding DNA: TGTGCCAGCAGCGTCGGGACTGATGGGGCCAACGTCCTGACTTTC. It translates to CASSVGTDGANVLTF.

V gene TRBV28 combines with J gene TRBJ1-2; TRBD1 matches 8 bases. Per the germline V gene, CDR1 is MDHEN and CDR2 is SYDVKM. With 3 bases clipped from V and 6 bases from J, the junction kept 12 bases outside the gene matches. The CDR3 sequence is 16 residues long. The CDR3 reads CASSFLGLTGVDGYTF. The CDR3 DNA is TGTGCCAGCAGTTTTTTGGGCTTGACAGGGGTGGATGGCTACACCTTC.

This clone has only a few counts. Here the CDR3 reads CATTNLNGPQHF. The CDR3 DNA sequence: TGTGCCACCACCAACCTCAACGGGCCCCAGCATTTT. The chain joins TRBV19 to TRBJ1-5, with D unclear. CDR3 length equals 12 residues. The germline CDR1 and CDR2 sequences are LNHDA and SQIVND (reference sequence). V shed 10 bases and J shed 9 bases, with 16 bases lying between them.

This chain joins TRBV2 and TRBJ1-3; TRBD1 agrees at 7 bases. Germline assignment: CDR1 SNHLY and CDR2 FYNNEI. The length of the CDR3 is 15 residues. Trimming cost V 5 bases and J 3 bases; bases outside gene matches: 7. DNA of the CDR3: TGTGCCAGCAGTCCCGGGACAGTTGGTGGAAACACCATATATTTT. Its protein product is CASSPGTVGGNTIYF.